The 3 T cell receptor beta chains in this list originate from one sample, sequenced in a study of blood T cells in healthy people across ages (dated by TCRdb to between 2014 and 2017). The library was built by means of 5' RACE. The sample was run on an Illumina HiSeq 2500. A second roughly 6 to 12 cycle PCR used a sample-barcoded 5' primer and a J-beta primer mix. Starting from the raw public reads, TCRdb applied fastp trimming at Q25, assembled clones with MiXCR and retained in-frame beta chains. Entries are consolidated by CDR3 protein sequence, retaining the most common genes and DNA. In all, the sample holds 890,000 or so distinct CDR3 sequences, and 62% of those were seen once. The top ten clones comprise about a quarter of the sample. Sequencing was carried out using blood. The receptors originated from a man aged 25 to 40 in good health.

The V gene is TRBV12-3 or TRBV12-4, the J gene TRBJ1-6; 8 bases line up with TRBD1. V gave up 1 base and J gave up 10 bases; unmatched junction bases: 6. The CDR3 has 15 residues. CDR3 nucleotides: TGTGCCAGCAGTTTAGGCAGGGGGCGGGAATCACCCCTCCACTTT. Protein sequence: CASSLGRGRESPLHF.

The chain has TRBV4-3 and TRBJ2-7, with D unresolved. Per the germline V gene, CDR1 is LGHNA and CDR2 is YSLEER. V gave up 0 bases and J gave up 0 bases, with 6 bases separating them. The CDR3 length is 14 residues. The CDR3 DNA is TGCGCCAGCAGCCAAGAGAATGGCTCCTACGAGCAGTACTTC. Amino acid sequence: CASSQENGSYEQYF.

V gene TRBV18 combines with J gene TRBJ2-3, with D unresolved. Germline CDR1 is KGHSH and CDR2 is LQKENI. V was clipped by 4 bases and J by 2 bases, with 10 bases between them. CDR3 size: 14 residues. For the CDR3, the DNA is TGTGCCAGCTCACTTTATGCCTCCACAGATACGCAGTATTTT. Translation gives CASSLYASTDTQYF.